The 32 T cell receptor beta chains below all came from one sample that was sequenced in a study of T cells in Graves' hyperthyroidism and ophthalmopathy. The CDR3 regions of TCR beta were amplified from RNA transcripts. In the first-round RT-PCR of the TCR CDR3, the HTBI primer set was used. Each CDR3 protein is one row after TCRdb ran MiXCR on the multiplex PCR reads. Seen here are about 520,000 distinct CDR3 sequences, around a quarter observed once, and the top ten hold around 10%. Material for sequencing was blood. Source of these receptors: a woman younger than 45 with Graves' ophthalmopathy.

This clonotype was found many times. The chain combines TRBV2 with TRBJ1-5, with a possible D match to TRBD1 (6 bases). V lost 8 bases to trimming and J lost 2 bases, with 16 bases between them. The germline V gene has CDR1 SNHLY and CDR2 FYNNEI. The CDR3 runs 15 residues. The CDR3 protein is CASGEGGSRNQPQHF. In DNA form, the CDR3 reads TGTGCCAGCGGCGAAGGGGGGAGTCGCAATCAGCCCCAGCATTTT.

This clonotype was seen a handful of times. A much larger clone differs by one base, so this may be a read error. The chain employs TRBV20-1 and TRBJ2-2; the D gene is possibly TRBD2 (9 bases). The V gene's germline CDR1 is DFQATT and CDR2 SNEGSKA (reference sequence). The CDR3 sequence is 13 residues long. The CDR3 DNA follows: TGCAGTGCTAGCCAGGGGGCTAGCGGGGAGCTGTTGTTT. Translating it yields CSASQGASGELLF.

The J gene is TRBJ1-5, the V gene TRBV19; 9 nucleotides align to TRBD1. Germline CDR1 reads LNHDA; CDR2 reads SQIVND (reference sequence). J gave up 1 base and V 10 bases, and 11 bases lay outside the gene matches. This CDR3 is built from 16 residues. CDR3 amino acids: CATHQTGTGSNQPQHF. The CDR3 region has the DNA TGTGCCACTCACCAAACCGGGACAGGGAGCAATCAGCCCCAGCATTTT.

This clonotype occurred many times. The J gene is TRBJ2-2, the V gene TRBV2, with D possibly matching TRBD2 (7 bases). Looked up from germline, CDR1 is SNHLY and CDR2 is FYNNEI. The CDR3 covers 15 residues. V gave up 8 bases and J gave up 5 bases, with 18 bases separating them. Here the CDR3 reads CASAVGGRKTGELFF. CDR3 in DNA: TGTGCCAGCGCAGTCGGGGGGCGAAAAACCGGGGAGCTGTTTTTT.

The rearrangement joins TRBV12-3 or TRBV12-4 to TRBJ2-5; D uncertain. V gave up 6 bases and J gave up 2 bases, with 13 bases separating them. The CDR3 is made up of 14 amino acids. DNA of the CDR3: TGTGCCAGCAGCGGACCTAATGGGCAAGAGACCCAGTACTTC. Amino acids: CASSGPNGQETQYF.

This clonotype showed up many times. The chain combines TRBV11-2 with TRBJ2-5; 14 nucleotides match TRBD2. The germline V gene encodes CDR1 SGHAT and CDR2 FQNNGV. The CDR3 extends over 17 amino acids. V lost 4 bases, J lost 7 bases, and 11 bases stayed unmatched. DNA of the CDR3: TGTGCCAGCAGCTCCACCCGGGGACTAGCGGGAGCGGGGACCCAGTACTTC. Protein product: CASSSTRGLAGAGTQYF. Full variable domain (missing parts from reference TRBV11-2 and TRBJ2-5): EAGVAQSPRYKIIEKRQSVAFWCNPISGHATLYWYQQILGQGPKLLIQFQNNGVVDDSQLPKDRFSAERLKGVDSTLKIQPAKLEDSAVYLCASSSTRGLAGAGTQYFGPGTRLLVL.

This chain uses TRBV13 with TRBJ1-1, with no clear D. The CDR3 runs to 13 residues. The germline CDR1 and CDR2 sequences are PRHDT and FYEKMQ (reference sequence). V gave up 1 base and J gave up 8 bases, with 11 bases separating them. DNA for the CDR3: TGTGCCAGCAGCTTAGTGGACGGGGAAGAAGCTTTCTTT. Translation gives CASSLVDGEEAFF.

This clonotype occurred many times. V usage is TRBV12-3 or TRBV12-4 and J usage is TRBJ1-1; the match to TRBD1 covers 8 bases. The CDR3 is 14 amino acids. Germline trimming cut 7 bases from V and 0 bases from J; bases unmatched to any gene: 4. The CDR3 sequence is CASTKTGVNTEAFF. DNA of the CDR3: TGTGCCAGCACCAAGACAGGGGTGAACACTGAAGCTTTCTTT.

There are many counts of this clonotype. The rearrangement uses TRBV10-3 and TRBJ1-1; perhaps TRBD1 as D (6 bases). With 6 bases removed from V and 3 bases from J, the gap between germline ends came to 20 bases. In germline, CDR1 is ENHRY, CDR2 SYGVKD. The CDR3 has 16 residues. DNA of the CDR3: TGTGCCATCAGCCCCTCCTACAGGGTGCTGCACACTGAAGCTTTCTTT. It is translated as CAISPSYRVLHTEAFF.

The rearrangement links TRBV12-3 or TRBV12-4 to TRBJ1-1; TRBD1 aligns across 11 bases. The CDR3 contains 16 residues. Losses at the gene ends were 5 bases for V and 0 bases for J; bases not matched to a gene: 5. The DNA of the CDR3 is TGTGCCAGCAGTGCCCGGACAGGGGGCCTGAACACTGAAGCTTTCTTT. Its translation is CASSARTGGLNTEAFF.

This clonotype was seen repeatedly, ten times or more. This chain links TRBV6-2 or TRBV6-3 with TRBJ2-5, with D tentatively TRBD1 (6 bases). The V end lost 6 bases, the J end lost 7 bases, and 15 bases lay between the germline ends. The CDR3 has 13 amino acids. The germline V gene has CDR1 MNHEY and CDR2 SVGEGT. CDR3 nucleotide sequence: TGTGCCAGCAGAACCGCAGGGGTTGGGACCCAGTACTTC. This codes for CASRTAGVGTQYF.

This clonotype was counted ten times or more. CDR3: CASSFHLGSGNTIYF. The CDR3 nucleotides read TGTGCCAGCAGTTTTCATCTGGGCTCTGGAAACACCATATATTTT. V and J are TRBV12-3 or TRBV12-4 and TRBJ1-3, with no clear D. Trimming took off 3 bases at V and 0 bases at J, with 9 bases between the two ends. CDR3 length: 15 residues.

The chain combines TRBV4-1 with TRBJ2-5, with 8 bases that match TRBD2. Germline lookup yields CDR1 MGHRA and CDR2 YSYEKL. J lost 1 base, V lost 5 bases, and 3 bases had no gene match. The CDR3 has 14 residues. The CDR3 bases are TGCGCCAGCAGCTATAGCGGGGTCCAAGAGACCCAGTACTTC. This encodes CASSYSGVQETQYF.

This clonotype was counted a few times. The J gene is TRBJ1-1, the V gene TRBV4-1; D gene unclear. Deletions cut 4 bases from V and 4 bases from J, with 13 bases between. The CDR3 consists of 14 residues. CDR1 is MGHRA, CDR2 YSYEKL, per germline. The CDR3 reads CASSPVWPPTEAFF. CDR3 sequence (DNA): TGCGCCAGCAGCCCCGTTTGGCCTCCCACTGAAGCTTTCTTT.

The chain uses TRBV12-3 or TRBV12-4 and TRBJ2-7; D remains ambiguous. V was pared by 5 bases and J by 0 bases, with 11 bases between. This CDR3 is built from 14 residues. CDR3 in DNA: TGTGCCAGCAGTATTGATACTACCTCCTACGAGCAGTACTTC. This codes for CASSIDTTSYEQYF.

Ten or more counts support this clonotype. This chain connects TRBV24-1 to TRBJ2-2, with D hard to call. The CDR3 is made up of 15 amino acids. Deletions cut 0 bases from V and 1 base from J, with 5 bases between. Germline CDR1 reads KGHDR; CDR2 reads SFDVKD. The CDR3 sequence: CATSDLDLNTGELFF. The CDR3 nucleotides read TGTGCCACCAGTGATTTGGACCTGAACACCGGGGAGCTGTTTTTT.

The chain recombines TRBV29-1 with TRBJ1-1; D is undetermined. Germline V gene data show CDR1 as SQVTM and CDR2 as ANQGSEA. V dropped 7 bases and J dropped 4 bases, with 16 bases sitting between them. The CDR3 extends over 13 amino acids. CDR3 sequence: CSAREGLSTEAFF. The CDR3 DNA reads as TGCAGCGCGAGGGAGGGCCTGAGCACTGAAGCTTTCTTT. The full variable domain, completed using reference TRBV29-1 and TRBJ1-1, is SAVISQKPSRDICQRGTSLTIQCQVDSQVTMMFWYRQQPGQSLTLIATANQGSEATYESGFVIDKFPISRPNLTFSTLTVSNMSPEDSSIYLCSAREGLSTEAFFGQGTRLTVV.

This clonotype was picked up one time. The chain uses TRBV5-4 and TRBJ2-2; D might be TRBD1 (7 bases). CDR1 is SGHNT, CDR2 YYREEE, per germline (reference sequence). The CDR3 totals 15 residues. With 5 bases removed from V and 1 base from J, the gap between germline ends came to 12 bases. In nucleotides, the CDR3 is TGTGCCAGCAGGCCCCAGGGGGGGAACACCGGGGAGCTGTTTTTT. This gives the protein CASRPQGGNTGELFF.

This clonotype was seen at least ten times. This chain uses TRBV7-9 with TRBJ2-5; the D call may be TRBD1 or TRBD2 (5 bases each). V lost 5 bases, J lost 5 bases, and 24 bases lay in between. Germline CDR1 is SEHNR and CDR2 is FQNEAQ (reference sequence). The CDR3 length is 17 residues. The CDR3 sequence is CASSPGSAGTSGETQYF. DNA of the CDR3: TGTGCCAGCAGCCCCGGCTCGGCAGGGACGTCTGGGGAGACCCAGTACTTC. The whole variable domain, remainder taken from reference TRBV7-9 and TRBJ2-5, is DTGVSQNPRHKITKRGQNVTFRCDPISEHNRLYWYRQTLGQGPEFLTYFQNEAQLEKSRLLSDRFSAERPKGSFSTLEIQRTEQGDSAMYLCASSPGSAGTSGETQYFGPGTRLLVL.

This clonotype was observed at least ten times. V and J are TRBV7-6 and TRBJ2-7; weak D call: TRBD1 (5 bases). Per the germline V gene, CDR1 is SGHVS and CDR2 is FNYEAQ. V was shortened by 1 base and J by 6 bases, with 10 bases between the two germline ends. The CDR3 extends over 13 amino acids. CDR3 sequence reads: CASSLETGSEQYF. DNA for the CDR3: TGTGCCAGCAGCTTAGAAACAGGCAGCGAGCAGTACTTC.

There are many counts of this clonotype. The chain carries TRBV10-3 and TRBJ2-5; 10 bases line up with TRBD2. The CDR3 runs 15 residues. The junction had 5 bases not matched to a gene; V was cut back by 2 bases and J by 5 bases. Germline V gene sequence: CDR1 ENHRY, CDR2 SYGVKD. The CDR3 loop is CAISEPTSGAETQYF. The CDR3 DNA reads TGTGCCATCAGTGAGCCCACTAGCGGGGCCGAGACCCAGTACTTC.

The CDR3, as DNA: TGTGCCAGTAGCGACCCCGGGACAGCCGCCTACGAGCAGTACTTC. The encoded protein is CASSDPGTAAYEQYF. The chain carries TRBV19 and TRBJ2-7; 7 bases fit TRBD1. The CDR3 length is 15 residues. CDR1 and CDR2 from the germline V gene are LNHDA and SQIVND (reference sequence). Trimming at V came to 6 bases and at J to 2 bases, leaving 10 bases not matched to a gene. Looking up the rest from reference TRBV19 and TRBJ2-7 gives the full variable domain: DGGITQSPKYLFRKEGQNVTLSCEQNLNHDAMYWYRQDPGQGLRLIYYSQIVNDFQKGDIAEGYSVSREKKESFPLTVTSAQKNPTAFYLCASSDPGTAAYEQYFGPGTRLTVT.

This clonotype was seen many times. The chain joins TRBV2 to TRBJ2-7; D is undetermined. This CDR3 comprises 12 residues. Trimming shortened V by 6 bases and J by 3 bases, and 9 bases separated the two germline ends. Germline assignment: CDR1 SNHLY and CDR2 FYNNEI. CDR3 sequence reads: CASRMESYEQYF. CDR3 in DNA: TGTGCCAGCAGGATGGAGAGCTACGAGCAGTACTTC.

This chain uses TRBV5-1 with TRBJ1-1; 7 bases are shared with TRBD1. This CDR3 has 14 residues. J gave up 1 base and V 3 bases, and 3 bases lay outside the gene matches. CDR1 and CDR2 from the germline V gene are SGHRS and YFSETQ. The CDR3 nucleotides read TGCGCCAGCAGCTGGGACAGAAAGAACACTGAAGCTTTCTTT. This translates into CASSWDRKNTEAFF.

V usage is TRBV27 and J usage is TRBJ2-5; 11 bases fit TRBD2. Germline lookup yields CDR1 MNHEY and CDR2 SMNVEV (reference sequence). V trimming: 2 bases; J trimming: 4 bases; junction bases outside the gene matches: 9. CDR3 size: 17 residues. CDR3 protein: CASSLGLAGGAVETQYF. In nucleotides, the CDR3 is TGTGCCAGCAGTTTAGGGCTAGCGGGAGGAGCGGTAGAGACCCAGTACTTC.

The V gene is TRBV3-1, the J gene TRBJ1-2; weak D call: TRBD1 (6 bases). The CDR3 has 14 amino acids. Germline CDR1 and CDR2: LGHDT and YNNKEL (reference sequence). Trimming stripped 1 base from V and 6 bases from J, with 12 bases between. In DNA, the CDR3 is TGTGCCAGCAGCCAAGGGGGGGCAGGGAATGGCTACACCTTC. Translating gives CASSQGGAGNGYTF.

Ten or more counts support this clonotype. CDR3 loop: CASSLNSGGLSEQFF. The CDR3 DNA is TGTGCCAGCAGCTTAAATTCGGGGGGGCTATCTGAGCAGTTCTTC. The chain recombines TRBV7-3 with TRBJ2-1, with 8 positions matching TRBD2. Germline values: CDR1 SGHTA, CDR2 FQGTGA. With V trimmed by 1 base and J by 9 bases, 8 bases remained unmatched. The length of the CDR3 is 15 residues.

This clonotype appeared many times. This CDR3 is CSVGGGDGNQPQHF. DNA for the CDR3: TGCAGCGTTGGGGGCGGGGACGGCAATCAGCCCCAGCATTTT. The rearrangement joins TRBV29-1 to TRBJ1-5; a possible D gene is TRBD1 (5 bases). Trimming pared 4 bases from V and 2 bases from J, leaving 12 bases between. The CDR3 contains 14 residues. Per germline, CDR1 SQVTM and CDR2 ANQGSEA. The entire variable domain, with the rest obtained from reference TRBV29-1 and TRBJ1-5, is as follows: SAVISQKPSRDICQRGTSLTIQCQVDSQVTMMFWYRQQPGQSLTLIATANQGSEATYESGFVIDKFPISRPNLTFSTLTVSNMSPEDSSIYLCSVGGGDGNQPQHFGDGTRLSIL.

The chain recombines TRBV28 with TRBJ2-7, with TRBD1 identical over 7 bases. The CDR3 contains 15 residues. Losses at the gene ends were 8 bases for V and 5 bases for J; bases not matched to a gene: 15. The germline CDR1 and CDR2 sequences are MDHEN and SYDVKM. This CDR3 reads CASRPPATGSDEQYF. Here the CDR3 DNA reads TGTGCCAGCCGACCCCCGGCGACAGGGTCAGACGAGCAGTACTTC.

The chain combines TRBV4-1 with TRBJ1-1; 7 positions agree with TRBD1. This CDR3 region has 16 residues. V lost 0 bases and J lost 1; bases outside the gene matches: 5. Germline assignment: CDR1 MGHRA and CDR2 YSYEKL. As DNA, the CDR3 is TGCGCCAGCAGCCAAGACCCCGGGACAGAGAACACTGAAGCTTTCTTT. Translated: CASSQDPGTENTEAFF.

In its sample, this clonotype was seen once. The chain employs TRBV5-1 and TRBJ2-5; 9 bases align to TRBD2. CDR1 is SGHRS, CDR2 YFSETQ, per germline. Unmatched junction bases numbered 11, after V lost 1 base and J lost 4 bases. The CDR3 contains 17 residues. CDR3 bases: TGCGCCAGCAGCTTGTACTCGGCGGGAGGGAGTGGAGAGACCCAGTACTTC. Translating it yields CASSLYSAGGSGETQYF.

At least ten counts were recorded for this clonotype. CDR3 residues: CASSRGYEDNQPQHF. DNA for the CDR3: TGTGCCAGCAGTCGGGGGTATGAGGACAATCAGCCCCAGCATTTT. The gene calls are TRBV6-4 and TRBJ1-5, with D possibly TRBD1 on 5 matching bases. V dropped 5 bases and J dropped 3 bases, with 14 bases sitting between them. From germline, CDR1 is MRHNA and CDR2 SNTAGT. CDR3 size: 15 residues.